This TCR beta chain is from a study of OX40 agonist ivuxolimab in advanced cancers. Clones were read by immunoSEQ multiplex PCR, and TCRdb kept only the in-frame ones, dropping some. This table has approximately 89,000 clones, around 87% appearing once. This clone was recorded once. The sequence was collected from an adult with an advanced solid tumor such as melanoma, head and neck, liver or kidney cancer. Sequencing used CD4+ or CD8+ T cells sorted from blood, obtained in a trial of the OX40 agonist ivuxolimab.

CDR3 DNA sequence: TGTGCCAGCAGCCGGGACTCCATTGGAAACACCATATATTTT. This gives the protein CASSRDSIGNTIYF. The chain recombines TRBV5-4 with TRBJ1-3; D perhaps matches TRBD1 (5 bases). The CDR3 covers 14 residues. CDR1 and CDR2 from the germline V gene are SGHNT and YYREEE (reference sequence). The V end lost 4 bases, the J end lost 3 bases, and 11 bases lay between the germline ends.